The TCR beta chain under discussion was sequenced for a study of blood T cell repertoires in COVID-19. The overall study: From the United States, Italy and Spain came samples of acute and convalescent COVID-19. PBMCs, B-cell-depleted T cells, or T cells were the source of the cDNA or gDNA that made up the material.

The CDR3 contains 11 residues. Trimming pared 3 bases from V and 13 bases from J, leaving 10 bases between. In the original processing: Estimation of nucleated cell counts was performed using reference gene primer amplification. Measured with immunoSEQ multiplex PCR; TCRdb has only the in-frame clones, and not every one. For V, J and clone size, that table is used; D and trimming come from the DNA. The table has about 160,000 clones, around 80% seen once. This chain links TRBV12-3 or TRBV12-4 with TRBJ1-3; weak D call: TRBD1 (5 bases). The material sequenced was peripheral blood. The receptor was isolated from a woman older than 75 with acute or convalescent COVID-19. CDR3 region: CASSFDRLIYF. CDR3 nucleotide sequence: TGTGCCAGCAGTTTCGACAGACTTATATATTTT.